Sequencing of this TCR beta chain was carried out in a study of tissue T cells after allogeneic stem cell transplantation. Study results and limitations: The patient cohort was small and clinically heterogeneous, with limited sampling depth.

Germline values: CDR1 SNHLY, CDR2 FYNGKV (reference sequence). V shed 5 bases, J shed 2 bases, and the junction held 1 base outside the gene matches. CDR3 length: 14 residues. Turning to this clone: No antigen is known for it. Gene and germline names: mouse. The CDR3 is cut off 1 residue early in the read; its end comes from the germline J gene.

Measured with immunoSEQ multiplex PCR; TCRdb has only the in-frame clones, and not every one. The table includes around 5,100 clones, 32% detected once. Regarding time point: mouse harvest day 14 after allogeneic transplant. The graft held 10^6 splenic CD5+ T cells and 10^7 T-cell-depleted bone marrow cells. The chain links TRBV3 to TRBJ1-4, with 8 bases aligning to TRBD1. Sequences were obtained from skin. The receptor was derived from a female BALB/c mouse given C57BL/6 T cells with graft-versus-host disease after an allogeneic hematopoietic cell transplant. The DNA read from the CDR3 is TGTGCCAGCAGCCGGGACAGGTCCAACGAAAGATTATTT. Protein product: CASSRDRSNERLF. The entire CDR3 reads CASSRDRSNERLFF.